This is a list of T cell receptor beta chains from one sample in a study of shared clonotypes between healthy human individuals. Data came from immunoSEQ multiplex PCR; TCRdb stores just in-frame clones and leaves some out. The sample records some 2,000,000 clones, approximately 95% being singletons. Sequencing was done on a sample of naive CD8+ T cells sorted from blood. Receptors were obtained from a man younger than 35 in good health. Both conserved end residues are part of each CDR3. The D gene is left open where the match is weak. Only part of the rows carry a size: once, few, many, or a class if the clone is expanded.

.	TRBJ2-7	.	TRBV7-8	CASSLGGGDDEQYF	TGTGCCAGCAGCTTAGGAGGGGGTGACGACGAGCAGTACTTC
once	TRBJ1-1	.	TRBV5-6	CASSAPQVSMNTEAFF	TGTGCCAGCAGCGCCCCACAGGTTTCCATGAACACTGAAGCTTTCTTT
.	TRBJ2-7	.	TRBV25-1	CASSEEVGQGAYEQYF	TGTGCCAGCAGTGAAGAAGTAGGGCAGGGTGCCTACGAGCAGTACTTC
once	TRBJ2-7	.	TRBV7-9	CASSIRIGYEQYF	TGTGCCAGCAGCATTAGAATAGGATACGAGCAGTACTTC
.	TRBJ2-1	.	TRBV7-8	CASSLALVGVYNEQFF	TGTGCCAGCAGCTTAGCGTTAGTAGGGGTTTACAATGAGCAGTTCTTC
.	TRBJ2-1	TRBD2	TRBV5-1	CASSPGTSAIYNEQFF	TGCGCCAGCAGCCCCGGGACTAGCGCAATCTACAATGAGCAGTTCTTC
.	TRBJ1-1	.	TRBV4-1	CASSQEEWTEAFF	TGCGCCAGCAGCCAAGAGGAATGGACTGAAGCTTTCTTT
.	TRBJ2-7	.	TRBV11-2	CASSFPPIHRPTYEQYF	TGTGCCAGCAGCTTCCCCCCCATCCACAGGCCAACCTACGAGCAGTACTTC
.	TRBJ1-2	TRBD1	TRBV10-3	CAITPTREGAIGYTF	TGTGCCATCACCCCTACCAGGGAGGGGGCTATTGGCTACACCTTC
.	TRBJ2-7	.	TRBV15	CATSSNLDRETYEQYF	TGTGCCACCAGCAGCAACCTCGACCGGGAGACGTACGAGCAGTACTTC
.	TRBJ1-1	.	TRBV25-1	CASSDRQSWNTEAFF	TGTGCCAGCAGTGACAGACAGAGTTGGAACACTGAAGCTTTCTTT
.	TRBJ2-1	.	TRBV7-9	CASSLGSTEQFF	TGTGCCAGCAGCTTGGGCTCTACGGAGCAGTTCTTC